A single sample is the source of the 22 T cell receptor beta chains below, sequenced in a study of CXCR3-negative and CXCR3-positive naive CD8 T cells. The study made its TRB cDNA libraries by 5' RACE, adding UMI labels. TCRdb reprocessed the 5' RACE reads and reports one entry per CDR3 protein, with no DNA. The sample has 55,000 to 65,000 distinct CDR3 sequences. The sequenced sample was naive CXCR3- CD8+ T cells from blood. Regarding subset: CD45RO-CCR7+CD27+CD95- naive CD8+ T cells lacking CXCR3 (TNR3-). Receptor source: a human donor in good health. Some clones in this sample may be carry-over from other donors' samples.

The J gene is TRBJ2-7, the V gene TRBV20-1; with no DNA, the TCRdb D assignment of TRBD1 cannot be verified. This CDR3 spans 16 amino acids. Germline CDR1 and CDR2: DFQATT and SNEGSKA (reference sequence). This CDR3 is CSARDRSGSGVVEQYF.

The rearrangement joins TRBV6-4 to TRBJ1-6. The CDR3 is made up of 15 amino acids. The germline V gene has CDR1 MRHNA and CDR2 SNTAGT. The CDR3 protein is CASSFPGNIGSPLHF.

The chain couples TRBV29-1 to TRBJ1-2; TCRdb's D call, TRBD1, is unchecked because there is no DNA. Germline V lookup: CDR1 SQVTM, CDR2 ANQGSEA. The CDR3 contains 13 residues. CDR3 amino acids: CSVVPTGNYGYTF.

The chain is built from TRBV3-1 and TRBJ2-3; TCRdb reports TRBD2, a call that lacks DNA to check it against. The germline gives CDR1 LGHDT, CDR2 YNNKEL (reference sequence). The CDR3 runs 15 residues. The CDR3: CASSPGTSGTDTQYF.

This chain joins TRBV4-3 and TRBJ2-7; the D call of TRBD1 rests on TCRdb alone, since no DNA is present to check it. Germline CDR1 is LGHNA and CDR2 is YSLEER. The length of the CDR3 is 16 residues. The CDR3 reads CASSQLGTDNTYEQYF.

The chain is built from TRBV29-1 and TRBJ2-7; TCRdb lists TRBD1, though no DNA is available to test this call. The CDR3 totals 13 residues. Germline CDR1 SQVTM, CDR2 ANQGSEA. The CDR3 spells CSTIGTPSYEQYF.

This chain uses TRBV7-9 with TRBJ1-2; as DNA is missing, the TRBD1 call by TCRdb cannot be tested. The CDR3 extends over 14 amino acids. Looked up from germline, CDR1 is SEHNR and CDR2 is FQNEAQ (reference sequence). CDR3 amino acids: CASSTDRFGYGYTF.

The chain uses TRBV3-1 and TRBJ2-5; the TCRdb D gene call, TRBD1, has no DNA to confirm it. The germline CDR1 and CDR2 sequences are LGHDT and YNNKEL (reference sequence). This CDR3 has 17 amino acids. This CDR3 reads CASSQVSTGEYQETQYF.

The chain couples TRBV4-2 to TRBJ2-2; there is no DNA to check the TCRdb D call of TRBD1. The germline CDR1 and CDR2 sequences are LGHNA and YNFKEQ. The CDR3 has 19 amino acids. The CDR3 loop is CASSQGGYQGDTNTGELFF.

This chain joins TRBV19 and TRBJ2-6; TCRdb reports TRBD1, a call that lacks DNA to check it against. CDR1 is LNHDA, CDR2 SQIVND, per germline (reference sequence). The length of the CDR3 is 16 residues. CDR3 protein: CASSIGARAGANVLTF. The whole variable domain, remainder taken from reference TRBV19 and TRBJ2-6, is DGGITQSPKYLFRKEGQNVTLSCEQNLNHDAMYWYRQDPGQGLRLIYYSQIVNDFQKGDIAEGYSVSREKKESFPLTVTSAQKNPTAFYLCASSIGARAGANVLTFGAGSRLTVL.

The CDR3 region is CASSETSGDFPSSYNEQFF. This sequence joins TRBV9 and TRBJ2-1; as DNA is missing, the TRBD2 call by TCRdb cannot be tested. In germline, CDR1 is SGDLS, CDR2 YYNGEE. The CDR3 sequence is 19 residues long.

This chain links TRBV29-1 with TRBJ2-7; with no DNA, the TCRdb D assignment of TRBD1 cannot be verified. This CDR3 has 14 residues. The V gene's germline CDR1 is SQVTM and CDR2 ANQGSEA. The CDR3 protein is CSVEASGHSYEQYF.

The chain has TRBV20-1 and TRBJ1-1. CDR3 length equals 13 residues. Germline assignment: CDR1 DFQATT and CDR2 SNEGSKA (reference sequence). CDR3 in amino acids: CSARVLLNTEAFF.

V and J are TRBV29-1 and TRBJ2-1; TCRdb returns TRBD1, unconfirmable since there is no DNA. Germline CDR1 SQVTM, CDR2 ANQGSEA. CDR3 length equals 17 residues. CDR3 residues: CSVVPGGTGGSYNEQFF.

The gene calls are TRBV19 and TRBJ2-1; TCRdb lists TRBD1, though no DNA is available to test this call. The CDR3 is 15 amino acids. CDR1 LNHDA and CDR2 SQIVND come from the germline V gene (reference sequence). The CDR3 loop reads CASNKQAGLYNEQFF.

This chain joins TRBV13 and TRBJ1-4. Germline CDR1 and CDR2: PRHDT and FYEKMQ (reference sequence). CDR3 size: 15 residues. CDR3 sequence: CASRSGYATNEKLFF.

V is TRBV3-1 and J is TRBJ2-7; TCRdb lists TRBD1, though no DNA is available to test this call. CDR3 length equals 14 residues. CDR1 and CDR2 (germline): LGHDT, YNNKEL (reference sequence). CDR3 residues: CASSPTGGFYEQYF.

The CDR3 sequence: CASSTGGPGELFF. J is TRBJ2-2 and V is TRBV7-2; no DNA is available, so the TRBD1 call from TCRdb remains unchecked. Germline assignment: CDR1 SGHTA and CDR2 FQGNSA. The CDR3 length is 13 residues.

CDR3 sequence reads: CASSSSWGGYYEQYF. The rearrangement uses TRBV19 and TRBJ2-7; TCRdb gives TRBD1 as the D gene, but with no DNA this cannot be confirmed. The CDR3 length is 15 residues. CDR1 LNHDA and CDR2 SQIVND come from the germline V gene (reference sequence).

The chain has TRBV21-1 and TRBJ1-5. TRBV21-1 is deemed a pseudogene. The CDR3 sequence is 15 residues long. The CDR3 here is CASSPQRIGNQPQHF.

The gene calls are TRBV7-6 and TRBJ2-7; TCRdb outputs TRBD2, but without DNA this stays unchecked. The CDR3 has 12 residues. The germline V gene has CDR1 SGHVS and CDR2 FNYEAQ. This chain's CDR3 is CASSSLHYEQHF.

The chain couples TRBV7-9 to TRBJ1-1. The length of the CDR3 is 13 residues. Germline V lookup: CDR1 SEHNR, CDR2 FQNEAQ (reference sequence). CDR3 loop: CASSPLLGTEAFF.